This passage covers 19 T cell receptor beta chains from one sample sequenced in a study of liver allograft versus peripheral blood T cells. Turning to the study itself: Within transplanted livers, the T cell receptor repertoires were examined and compared against the repertoires present in the peripheral blood of liver transplant recipients.

One entry per CDR3 protein, called by TCRdb with MiXCR from the reads. The sample holds about 5,300 distinct CDR3 sequences, 15% to 20% seen once. The receptors shown here come from a human patient who had a liver transplant. The graft donor may have contributed some T cells.

This clonotype has a count of ten or more. The chain carries TRBV5-5 and TRBJ1-2, with D unresolved. Trimming removed 0 bases at V and 7 bases at J, with 16 bases between. Per the germline V gene, CDR1 is SGHKS and CDR2 is YYEKEE (reference sequence). The CDR3 is 15 residues long. CDR3 sequence (DNA): TGTGCCAGCAGCTTGGCGGCTGCTGGGAATGGTGGCTACACCTTC. Protein: CASSLAAAGNGGYTF.

By share, this clonotype counts as medium-sized (0.01 to 0.1%). DNA for the CDR3: TGTGCCAGTTGGGACAGGGGGCACAATCAGCCCCAGCATTTT. It translates to CASWDRGHNQPQHF. This chain joins TRBV19 and TRBJ1-5; TRBD1 matches 12 bases. J gave up 3 bases and V 8 bases, and 2 bases lay outside the gene matches. The CDR3 spans 14 residues. CDR1 and CDR2 from the germline V gene are LNHDA and SQIVND (reference sequence).

This clonotype was counted many times. The CDR3 DNA follows: TGTGCCAGCAGCACATGGGACAGTCCCTCTGGAAACACCATATATTTT. This codes for CASSTWDSPSGNTIYF. The V gene is TRBV9, the J gene TRBJ1-3, with 7 positions matching TRBD1. Per germline, CDR1 SGDLS and CDR2 YYNGEE. V trimming: 4 bases; J trimming: 0 bases; junction bases outside the gene matches: 7. There are 16 residues in the CDR3.

This clonotype came up once. This sequence joins TRBV5-5 and TRBJ1-1; 12 positions match TRBD1. CDR3 size: 19 residues. The germline V gene encodes CDR1 SGHKS and CDR2 YYEKEE (reference sequence). V lost 4 bases, J lost 5 bases, and 18 bases stayed unmatched. The CDR3 DNA reads TGTGCCAGCAGCCTACATTTGGGGACAGGGGGCTTTAGGAGGACTGAAGCTTTCTTT. Translated, it gives CASSLHLGTGGFRRTEAFF.

By proportion, this clonotype is medium-sized. The rearrangement joins TRBV27 to TRBJ2-3; the D gene is possibly TRBD1 (6 bases). Trimming removed 6 bases at V and 1 base at J, with 14 bases between. The CDR3 length is 15 residues. Germline V gene lookup returns CDR1 MNHEY and CDR2 SMNVEV (reference sequence). CDR3 DNA sequence: TGTGCCAGCAGCTTCCAGGGGTATCGCACAGATACGCAGTATTTT. This gives the protein CASSFQGYRTDTQYF.

By proportion, this clonotype is medium-sized (0.01 to 0.1%). This chain joins TRBV6-6 and TRBJ2-7, with a tentative D call TRBD2 (7 bases). CDR1 and CDR2 (germline): MNHNY, SVGAGI (reference sequence). There are 15 residues in the CDR3. Trimming took off 5 bases at V and 4 bases at J, with 18 bases between the two ends. The CDR3 loop is CASSKGGGPGYEQYF. CDR3 bases: TGTGCCAGCAGTAAGGGGGGAGGGCCAGGATACGAGCAGTACTTC.

This clonotype appeared a few times. The gene calls are TRBV12-3 or TRBV12-4 and TRBJ1-1, with 8 bases lining up with TRBD1. The CDR3 is 14 amino acids. After removal of 5 bases from V and 8 bases from J, the junction contained 10 bases not matched to a gene. For the CDR3, the DNA is TGTGCCAGCAGTCCCCTCCAACAGGGGGGCGAAGCTTTCTTT. Residues: CASSPLQQGGEAFF.

In this sample, this clonotype is medium-sized. The chain links TRBV3-1 to TRBJ2-2, with D maybe TRBD2 (5 bases). The germline V and J ends were trimmed by 7 bases and 7 bases, with 22 bases remaining between them. This CDR3 has 16 amino acids. From germline, CDR1 is LGHDT and CDR2 YNNKEL (reference sequence). The DNA for the CDR3 is TGTGCCAGCACCCCTCATGGCCCGTTACGGGGCGGGGAGCTGTTTTTT. Amino acids: CASTPHGPLRGGELFF. The full variable domain, its missing parts supplied by reference TRBV3-1 and TRBJ2-2, is DTAVSQTPKYLVTQMGNDKSIKCEQNLGHDTMYWYKQDSKKFLKIMFSYNNKELIINETVPNRFSPKSPDKAHLNLHINSLELGDSAVYFCASTPHGPLRGGELFFGEGSRLTVL.

Sample share makes this clonotype medium-sized. The V gene is TRBV28, the J gene TRBJ2-6; TRBD2 agrees at 9 bases. V was clipped by 6 bases and J by 2 bases; unmatched bases: 5. The V gene's germline CDR1 is MDHEN and CDR2 SYDVKM. CDR3 length equals 16 residues. The CDR3 spells CASRASGATGANVLTF. The CDR3, as DNA: TGTGCCAGCAGGGCTAGCGGGGCAACTGGGGCCAACGTCCTGACTTTC.

This clonotype was detected ten times or more. The V gene is TRBV29-1, the J gene TRBJ2-3; 10 bases map to TRBD1. This CDR3 has 13 residues. V trimming: 7 bases; J trimming: 4 bases; junction bases outside the gene matches: 5. CDR1 is SQVTM and CDR2 is ANQGSEA in the germline V gene. The CDR3 bases are TGCAGCGGGGACAGGGGAGGCGCAGATACGCAGTATTTT. As protein: CSGDRGGADTQYF.

The chain couples TRBV11-3 to TRBJ2-3; 9 nucleotides agree with TRBD1. The V segment lost 6 bases and the J segment 3 bases; nucleotides outside the gene matches: 4. Germline loops: CDR1 SGHNT, CDR2 YENEEA. The CDR3 is made up of 14 amino acids. CDR3 sequence (DNA): TGTGCCAGCAGGGGGGACAGGGAGACAGATACGCAGTATTTT. This codes for CASRGDRETDTQYF.

This clonotype is medium-sized by share. The chain links TRBV30 to TRBJ2-7; unclear D gene. Germline assignment: CDR1 GTSNPN and CDR2 SVGIG (reference sequence). V lost 1 base and J lost 5, with 12 bases in between. The CDR3 is 13 residues long. In nucleotides, the CDR3 is TGTGCCTGGAGTGGAGGTACGGCGAACGAGCAGTACTTC. This encodes CAWSGGTANEQYF.

The rearrangement links TRBV20-1 to TRBJ2-7, with 9 bases matching TRBD1. The ends lost 6 bases at V and 3 bases at J; junction bases unmatched: 6. CDR1 and CDR2 (germline): DFQATT, SNEGSKA (reference sequence). This CDR3 comprises 13 residues. DNA for the CDR3: TGCAGTGCCTTCCGGGACAGGGTCTACGAGCAGTACTTC. Protein product: CSAFRDRVYEQYF.

This clonotype is labeled as medium-sized (0.01 to 0.1%). J is TRBJ1-5 and V is TRBV6-1; possibly TRBD1 for D (5 bases). V lost 7 bases and J 0 bases, leaving 13 bases between the germline ends. CDR1 is MNHNS, CDR2 SASEGT, per germline. This CDR3 has 15 amino acids. The CDR3: CASTFTGTSNQPQHF. The CDR3 region has the DNA TGTGCCAGCACCTTTACCGGGACTAGCAATCAGCCCCAGCATTTT.

This clonotype rates as medium-sized. The rearrangement uses TRBV6-5 and TRBJ2-1, with TRBD1 matching 8 bases. The germline V gene has CDR1 MNHEY and CDR2 SVGAGI. After removal of 5 bases from V and 3 bases from J, the junction contained 6 bases not matched to a gene. The CDR3 runs to 15 residues. The CDR3, as DNA: TGTGCCAGCAGTCCCATCGGACAGGGCTACAATGAGCAGTTCTTC. Its translation: CASSPIGQGYNEQFF.

By sample fraction, this clonotype is medium-sized. CDR3 in DNA: TGTGCCAGCAGTTTTTTAGGGACAGGACGGACCTACAATGAGCAGTTCTTC. Translation: CASSFLGTGRTYNEQFF. The V call is TRBV6-2 or TRBV6-3, the J call TRBJ2-1; 8 bases are a match to TRBD1. Germline V gene sequence: CDR1 MNHEY, CDR2 SVGEGT. The trim removed 4 bases at V and 2 bases at J, leaving 10 bases unmatched. The CDR3 contains 17 residues.

Only a few counts were recorded for this clonotype. The chain joins TRBV12-3 or TRBV12-4 to TRBJ1-1; 7 bases agree with TRBD1. After removal of 6 bases from V and 2 bases from J, the junction contained 12 bases not matched to a gene. This CDR3 contains 16 residues. The CDR3 here is CASRIGTARPNTEAFF. The CDR3 DNA sequence: TGTGCCAGCAGAATAGGGACAGCGCGACCCAACACTGAAGCTTTCTTT.

By sample fraction, this clonotype is medium-sized. V usage is TRBV11-1 and J usage is TRBJ1-2; maybe TRBD1 (5 bases). This CDR3 contains 13 residues. V was trimmed by 2 bases and J by 7 bases, leaving 11 bases between them. Germline CDR1 and CDR2: SGHAT and FQDESV (reference sequence). In DNA, the CDR3 is TGTGCCAGCAGCTTACGGGGACTGGGTGGCTACACCTTC. Translating gives CASSLRGLGGYTF.

The table lists this clonotype with many counts. This chain uses TRBV12-3 or TRBV12-4 with TRBJ1-3, with D hard to call. The CDR3 runs 13 residues. V was cut by 4 bases and J by 9 bases, with 13 bases left in between. The CDR3 spells CASSSLRTVTIYF. The CDR3, as DNA: TGTGCCAGCAGTTCGCTCCGAACTGTCACCATATATTTT.